This T cell receptor (beta chain) stems from a study of blood T cell repertoires in COVID-19. Study details: COVID-19 samples from acute and convalescent phases originated in the United States, Italy and Spain.

Original methodology: The assay estimated nucleated cells by amplifying reference gene primers. TCRdb's table, derived via immunoSEQ multiplex PCR, lists solely in-frame clones and lacks some. V and J calls and clone size come straight from that table; D and trimming were deduced from the DNA. This sample has about 60,000 clones, with roughly 83% found just once. The CDR3 sequence is 15 residues long. The germline CDR1 and CDR2 sequences are SGHRS and YFSETQ. V gave up 4 bases and J gave up 7 bases; unmatched junction bases: 11. Followed longitudinally, the Seattle patients had been enrolled during active infection.

The source material was peripheral blood. V gene TRBV5-1 combines with J gene TRBJ2-1; 7 bases match TRBD2. The sequence came from a man between 60 and 70 years old with COVID-19, enrolled during active disease. CDR3: CASSPGFGGGNEQFF. DNA of the CDR3: TGCGCCAGCAGCCCGGGTTTTGGGGGAGGGAATGAGCAGTTCTTC.